The clone carrying this TCR beta chain has a handful of counts. Its specificity is unknown. The data belong to a study of T cell repertoires in cytomegalovirus infection. Whole-study results and caveats: HLA-C-restricted CMV-specific TCR beta clonotypes prevailed in the ex vivo response.

The length of the CDR3 is 12 residues. Trimming took 5 bases from V and 3 from J, leaving 5 bases between them. Germline V lookup: CDR1 SGHAT, CDR2 FQNNGV. Each CDR3 protein gets one entry after TCRdb re-called the reads with MiXCR. This table has 900,000 to 950,000 distinct CDR3 sequences, around 30% appearing once. The genes are TRBV11-2 and TRBJ2-4; D is unclear. The input for sequencing was cultured CD8+ T cells from PBMCs, taken from culture after CMV antigen stimulation. The sequence was collected from a human donor in good health (CMV status not recorded). Some clones in this sample may be carry-over from other donors' samples. The CDR3 DNA is TGTGCCAGCAGCCGTGGCAAAAACATTCAGTACTTC. It translates to CASSRGKNIQYF. The complete variable domain, with remaining parts taken from reference TRBV11-2 and TRBJ2-4, reads EAGVAQSPRYKIIEKRQSVAFWCNPISGHATLYWYQQILGQGPKLLIQFQNNGVVDDSQLPKDRFSAERLKGVDSTLKIQPAKLEDSAVYLCASSRGKNIQYFGAGTRLSVL.